The 32 T cell receptor beta chains given below trace back to one sample, sequenced in a study of T-cell memory formation after mild COVID-19. A single record per CDR3 protein comes from TCRdb applying MiXCR to the 5' RACE reads. The repertoire holds about 210,000 distinct CDR3 sequences, with 10% as singletons. The sequencing input was PBMCs or a T cell subset sorted from them (not recorded which). The receptors derive from a man between 18 and 29 years old who had mild COVID-19 (a few samples of this study predate the infection). Cell type and time point are not known.

This chain joins TRBV6-6 and TRBJ2-7; 7 bases fit TRBD1. V lost 9 bases and J lost 2; bases outside the gene matches: 13. This CDR3 spans 15 amino acids. Germline CDR1 and CDR2: MNHNY and SVGAGI (reference sequence). In DNA, the CDR3 is TGTGCCAGTGCCAACAACCGGGACAGCCCCTACGAGCAGTACGTC. Protein: CASANNRDSPYEQYV.

This chain uses TRBV9 with TRBJ2-3; 7 nucleotides agree with TRBD1. The germline V gene encodes CDR1 SGDLS and CDR2 YYNGEE. J gave up 3 bases and V 3 bases, and 13 bases lay outside the gene matches. There are 17 residues in the CDR3. This CDR3 reads CASSEGPGQRLTDTQYF. The CDR3 coding sequence is TGTGCCAGCAGCGAGGGCCCGGGACAGCGTTTAACAGATACGCAGTATTTT.

This clonotype came up a few times. V gene TRBV7-9 combines with J gene TRBJ1-1; possible D gene TRBD1, 5 bases. V lost 4 bases and J 3 bases, leaving 15 bases between the germline ends. The CDR3 runs 15 residues. Germline CDR1 reads SEHNR; CDR2 reads FQNEAQ (reference sequence). CDR3 nucleotides: TGTGCCAGCAGCTCGTCGCAGGGATGGGACACTGAAGCTTTCTTT. It specifies CASSSSQGWDTEAFF. The whole variable domain, filled in from reference TRBV7-9 and TRBJ1-1, reads DTGVSQNPRHKITKRGQNVTFRCDPISEHNRLYWYRQTLGQGPEFLTYFQNEAQLEKSRLLSDRFSAERPKGSFSTLEIQRTEQGDSAMYLCASSSSQGWDTEAFFGQGTRLTVV.

This chain connects TRBV7-9 to TRBJ1-4; no reliable D call. The CDR3 spans 15 residues. V lost 7 bases, J lost 7 bases, and 19 bases lay in between. CDR1 and CDR2 from the germline V gene are SEHNR and FQNEAQ (reference sequence). CDR3: CASTQLSSVSEKLFF. The CDR3 DNA reads as TGTGCCAGCACCCAACTTTCCAGTGTTTCTGAAAAACTGTTTTTT.

The gene calls are TRBV27 and TRBJ2-3; no firm D call. Germline values: CDR1 MNHEY, CDR2 SMNVEV (reference sequence). The CDR3 sequence is 13 residues long. Between the trimmed V and J ends, which lost 4 bases and 2 bases, there was a span of 7 bases. The CDR3 coding sequence is TGTGCCAGCAGTTCACATGCCACAGATACGCAGTATTTT. Protein sequence: CASSSHATDTQYF.

This chain joins TRBV3-1 and TRBJ2-5, with unresolved D. The V and J ends lost 3 bases and 5 bases respectively, with 16 bases between them. The CDR3 runs to 15 residues. Germline V lookup: CDR1 LGHDT, CDR2 YNNKEL (reference sequence). CDR3 residues: CASSQIRTIGETQYF. The CDR3 coding sequence is TGTGCCAGCAGCCAGATCCGGACCATCGGGGAGACCCAGTACTTC.

The sample holds a few counts of this clonotype. This chain uses TRBV7-2 with TRBJ2-1; perhaps TRBD2 as D (6 bases). The CDR3 contains 13 residues. CDR1 is SGHTA, CDR2 FQGNSA, per germline. Trimming removed 10 bases from V and 9 bases from J, with 19 bases in between. The CDR3 is CATSRDWGGEQFF. The CDR3 DNA sequence: TGTGCCACGTCCCGGGACTGGGGTGGTGAGCAGTTCTTC. The entire variable domain, with the rest obtained from reference TRBV7-2 and TRBJ2-1, is as follows: GAGVSQSPSNKVTEKGKDVELRCDPISGHTALYWYRQSLGQGLEFLIYFQGNSAPDKSGLPSDRFSAERTGGSVSTLTIQRTQQEDSAVYLCATSRDWGGEQFFGPGTRLTVL.

This clonotype was counted a few times. The chain recombines TRBV7-2 with TRBJ2-1; TRBD2 matches at 12 bases. The CDR3 has 16 amino acids. The V gene end was trimmed by 3 bases and the J gene end by 5 bases; junction bases not matched to a gene: 5. Germline V lookup: CDR1 SGHTA, CDR2 FQGNSA. CDR3 in amino acids: CASSFVGLAGNNEQFF. CDR3 DNA: TGTGCCAGCAGCTTCGTTGGACTAGCGGGGAACAATGAGCAGTTCTTC.

This clonotype occurred many times. V gene TRBV4-3 combines with J gene TRBJ2-3; 11 positions agree with TRBD1. V was clipped by 4 bases and J by 6 bases; unmatched bases: 9. The CDR3 loop spans 16 amino acids. Germline V gene data show CDR1 as LGHNA and CDR2 as YSLEER. The CDR3 here is CASSPYRDRGWDTQYF. CDR3 nucleotide sequence: TGCGCCAGCAGCCCTTACCGGGACAGGGGGTGGGATACGCAGTATTTT.

Ten or more counts support this clonotype. The chain links TRBV7-3 to TRBJ1-2; D gene ambiguous. Trimming stripped 2 bases from V and 6 bases from J, with 34 bases between. Looked up from germline, CDR1 is SGHTA and CDR2 is FQGTGA. This CDR3 has 21 amino acids. CDR3 sequence reads: CASSLPAGPRGIWVPLNGYTF. The CDR3 DNA follows: TGTGCCAGCAGCTTACCCGCCGGGCCTCGCGGTATTTGGGTGCCCCTGAATGGCTACACCTTC. Complete variable domain (other parts from reference TRBV7-3 and TRBJ1-2): GAGVSQTPSNKVTEKGKYVELRCDPISGHTALYWYRQSLGQGPEFLIYFQGTGAADDSGLPNDRFFAVRPEGSVSTLKIQRTERGDSAVYLCASSLPAGPRGIWVPLNGYTFGSGTRLTVV.

This clonotype was counted a few times. This chain joins TRBV29-1 and TRBJ1-5; TRBD1 might be the D (6 bases). Germline lookup yields CDR1 SQVTM and CDR2 ANQGSEA. The CDR3 totals 13 residues. V lost 6 bases, J lost 4 bases, and 13 bases lay in between. The CDR3, as DNA: TGCAGCGTGGCATCCAGGGGAAATCAGCCCCAGCATTTT. Translated, it gives CSVASRGNQPQHF. The full variable domain, completed using reference TRBV29-1 and TRBJ1-5, is SAVISQKPSRDICQRGTSLTIQCQVDSQVTMMFWYRQQPGQSLTLIATANQGSEATYESGFVIDKFPISRPNLTFSTLTVSNMSPEDSSIYLCSVASRGNQPQHFGDGTRLSIL.

This clonotype was found a few times. This chain joins TRBV12-5 and TRBJ2-1; the match to TRBD2 covers 8 bases. The trim removed 4 bases at V and 6 bases at J, leaving 8 bases unmatched. The CDR3 contains 15 residues. Germline CDR1 reads LGHNT; CDR2 reads FRNRAP. CDR3 protein: CASGSQRGSRNEQFF. DNA for the CDR3: TGTGCTAGTGGTTCCCAGCGGGGGAGCCGCAATGAGCAGTTCTTC.

In this sample, this clonotype turned up a few times. The chain recombines TRBV3-1 with TRBJ1-5, with no clear D. V lost 3 bases, J lost 1 base, and 7 bases lay in between. The CDR3 is 14 amino acids. Germline-derived CDR1 and CDR2 are LGHDT and YNNKEL (reference sequence). In DNA, the CDR3 is TGTGCCAGCAGCCAGAGTCGGAGCAATCAGCCCCAGCATTTT. Its protein product is CASSQSRSNQPQHF.

The chain links TRBV20-1 to TRBJ2-3, with D maybe TRBD2 (8 bases). Per the germline V gene, CDR1 is DFQATT and CDR2 is SNEGSKA (reference sequence). V was clipped by 5 bases and J by 6 bases, with 27 bases between them. The CDR3 totals 17 residues. The CDR3: CSAPKGAGGAVIDTQYF. CDR3 nucleotide sequence: TGCAGTGCTCCTAAGGGGGCGGGGGGAGCCGTTATCGATACGCAGTATTTT.

The chain joins TRBV9 to TRBJ2-3, with TRBD1 identical over 9 bases. In germline, CDR1 is SGDLS, CDR2 YYNGEE. The V segment lost 4 bases and the J segment 4 bases; nucleotides outside the gene matches: 16. The CDR3 has 18 amino acids. CDR3 nucleotide sequence: TGTGCCAGCAGCATGGGGACAGGGTCTCAGTTTCTGCCAGATACGCAGTATTTT. Amino acid sequence: CASSMGTGSQFLPDTQYF.

The CDR3 region has the DNA TGCGCCAGCAGCTTAGCAGGGTCCGCAGATACGCAGTATTTT. It codes for CASSLAGSADTQYF. The J gene is TRBJ2-3, the V gene TRBV5-1, with a tentative D call TRBD1 (5 bases). The ends were cut back, 2 bases at V and 4 bases at J, with 11 bases in the middle. CDR3 length: 14 amino acids. The germline V gene encodes CDR1 SGHRS and CDR2 YFSETQ.

This clonotype was counted between two and nine times. The chain uses TRBV6-2 or TRBV6-3 and TRBJ1-4; D remains ambiguous. The germline V gene encodes CDR1 MNHEY and CDR2 SVGEGT. The CDR3 has 12 amino acids. The V end lost 5 bases, the J end lost 8 bases, and 9 bases lay between the germline ends. CDR3 bases: TGTGCCAGCAGTATGGGGAGCGAAAAACTGTTTTTT. This encodes CASSMGSEKLFF.

This clonotype appeared a few times. J is TRBJ2-4 and V is TRBV20-1; D is unclear. Per germline, CDR1 DFQATT and CDR2 SNEGSKA (reference sequence). V shed 3 bases and J shed 3 bases, with 9 bases lying between them. The CDR3 length is 13 residues. The CDR3 region is CSASNPGKNIQYF. In nucleotides, the CDR3 is TGCAGTGCTAGTAACCCGGGCAAAAACATTCAGTACTTC.

This clonotype was seen repeatedly, ten times or more. The chain has TRBV12-3 or TRBV12-4 and TRBJ2-2, with TRBD1 matching 7 bases. The ends lost 4 bases at V and 0 bases at J; junction bases unmatched: 2. The CDR3 loop spans 15 amino acids. CDR3 residues: CASSSGGTNTGELFF. The CDR3 DNA reads TGTGCCAGCAGTTCAGGGGGTACGAACACCGGGGAGCTGTTTTTT.

The rearrangement joins TRBV29-1 to TRBJ2-5; D may match TRBD1 or TRBD2 (5 bases each). V was trimmed by 7 bases and J by 5 bases, leaving 17 bases between them. Germline assignment: CDR1 SQVTM and CDR2 ANQGSEA. The CDR3 spans 13 residues. CDR3 DNA sequence: TGCAGCGCCCGTGGGGGTAGGATTGAGACCCAGTACTTC. It translates to CSARGGRIETQYF.

The chain combines TRBV7-2 with TRBJ1-6; D remains unclear. Trimming shortened V by 1 base and J by 8 bases, and 12 bases separated the two germline ends. Germline loops: CDR1 SGHTA, CDR2 FQGNSA. The CDR3 is made up of 15 amino acids. The CDR3 DNA reads TGTGCCAGCAGCTTAGACGGACGGGTTGATTCACCCCTCCACTTT. Its protein product is CASSLDGRVDSPLHF. The full variable domain, rest sourced from reference TRBV7-2 and TRBJ1-6, is GAGVSQSPSNKVTEKGKDVELRCDPISGHTALYWYRQSLGQGLEFLIYFQGNSAPDKSGLPSDRFSAERTGGSVSTLTIQRTQQEDSAVYLCASSLDGRVDSPLHFGNGTRLTVT.

The sample holds a few counts of this clonotype. J is TRBJ2-5 and V is TRBV3-1; D ambiguous. V dropped 2 bases and J dropped 9 bases, with 7 bases sitting between them. CDR3 length: 11 residues. Germline CDR1 LGHDT, CDR2 YNNKEL (reference sequence). The CDR3 protein is CASSQQGPQYF. The CDR3 bases are TGTGCCAGCAGCCAACAAGGGCCCCAGTACTTC.

The rearrangement uses TRBV5-1 and TRBJ2-7, with D possibly TRBD1 on 5 matching bases. V was trimmed by 4 bases and J by 5 bases, leaving 7 bases between them. There are 11 residues in the CDR3. Germline loops: CDR1 SGHRS, CDR2 YFSETQ. Here the CDR3 reads CASSLQDEQYF. In DNA form, the CDR3 reads TGCGCCAGCAGCCTACAGGACGAGCAGTACTTC. Using reference TRBV5-1 and TRBJ2-7 for the parts outside the CDR3, the full variable domain is KAGVTQTPRYLIKTRGQQVTLSCSPISGHRSVSWYQQTPGQGLQFLFEYFSETQRNKGNFPGRFSGRQFSNSRSEMNVSTLELGDSALYLCASSLQDEQYFGPGTRLTVT.

The genes are TRBV4-1 and TRBJ2-2; 8 bases line up with TRBD2. With 0 bases clipped from V and 6 bases from J, the junction kept 3 bases outside the gene matches. The CDR3 covers 15 residues. The germline gives CDR1 MGHRA, CDR2 YSYEKL. The CDR3 sequence is CASSQDGGVAGELFF. The CDR3, as DNA: TGCGCCAGCAGCCAAGACGGGGGGGTGGCCGGGGAGCTGTTTTTT.

The chain carries TRBV30 and TRBJ2-7; possible D gene TRBD1, 6 bases. V lost 2 bases, J lost 2 bases, and 16 bases lay in between. The CDR3 runs to 15 residues. The germline CDR1 and CDR2 sequences are GTSNPN and SVGIG (reference sequence). CDR3 coding DNA: TGTGCCTGGAGTATCCTGAAAACAGGGCCCTACGAGCAGTACTTC. Encoded protein: CAWSILKTGPYEQYF.

This clonotype was seen only a few times. This chain uses TRBV6-1 with TRBJ2-1; D unresolved. The germline V and J ends were trimmed by 1 base and 4 bases, with 8 bases remaining between them. Germline-derived CDR1 and CDR2 are MNHNS and SASEGT. The CDR3 is 14 amino acids. The CDR3 nucleotides are TGTGCCAGCAGTGAAGTCCTCCCGTACAATGAGCAGTTCTTC. It encodes CASSEVLPYNEQFF.

J is TRBJ2-7 and V is TRBV7-3; 9 positions agree with TRBD1. The CDR3 length is 14 residues. The germline V gene encodes CDR1 SGHTA and CDR2 FQGTGA. With V trimmed by 7 bases and J by 5 bases, 9 bases remained unmatched. This CDR3 reads CASKPGTGNDEQYF. The CDR3 DNA sequence: TGTGCCAGCAAACCCGGGACAGGGAATGACGAGCAGTACTTC.

Only a few counts were recorded for this clonotype. The chain has TRBV20-1 and TRBJ2-3; D uncertain. The CDR3 length is 13 residues. The V end was cut by 7 bases, the J end by 0 bases, with 11 bases between. Germline V CDR1 and CDR2: DFQATT, SNEGSKA (reference sequence). The CDR3 DNA sequence: TGCAGTGATATGATGGCTAGCACAGATACGCAGTATTTT. The encoded protein is CSDMMASTDTQYF.

This clonotype was observed a handful of times. This sequence joins TRBV5-1 and TRBJ1-4; D unclear. From germline, CDR1 is SGHRS and CDR2 YFSETQ. V gave up 5 bases and J gave up 0 bases, with 11 bases separating them. The CDR3 loop spans 15 amino acids. The CDR3 sequence is CASSPLGSTNEKLFF. The DNA for the CDR3 is TGCGCCAGCAGTCCCCTCGGCTCAACTAATGAAAAACTGTTTTTT.

This clonotype was recorded a few times. This rearrangement joins TRBV30 to TRBJ1-2; D possibly corresponds to TRBD1 (5 bases). Germline V gene sequence: CDR1 GTSNPN, CDR2 SVGIG (reference sequence). This CDR3 region has 15 residues. Trimming took off 2 bases at V and 3 bases at J, with 16 bases between the two ends. CDR3 bases: TGTGCCTGGAGTTCAGTGGAGGGGATATACTATGGCTACACCTTC. Translating gives CAWSSVEGIYYGYTF.

The table lists this clonotype with a few counts. J is TRBJ2-1 and V is TRBV10-3; 11 bases line up with TRBD2. The V gene's germline CDR1 is ENHRY and CDR2 SYGVKD. V trimming: 5 bases; J trimming: 8 bases; junction bases outside the gene matches: 5. The CDR3 has 14 residues. CDR3 protein: CAISRTSGFDEQFF. CDR3 bases: TGTGCCATCAGTCGGACTAGCGGGTTCGATGAGCAGTTCTTC.

This chain connects TRBV29-1 to TRBJ1-5; 8 bases align to TRBD1. CDR1 and CDR2 from the germline V gene are SQVTM and ANQGSEA. The CDR3 covers 13 residues. V was clipped by 3 bases and J by 2 bases; unmatched bases: 0. As DNA, the CDR3 is TGCAGCGTTGAGACAGGGGGCAATCAGCCCCAGCATTTT. This codes for CSVETGGNQPQHF.